This T cell receptor beta chain was recovered during a study of T cell responses to AZD1222 COVID-19 vaccine. Using immunoSEQ multiplex PCR, the repertoire was profiled, and TCRdb retains in-frame clones only, with some absent. The sample consists of approximately 140,000 clones, about nine tenths of them appearing once. The TCR originated in an adult in good health. Sequences were derived from peripheral blood, sampled on day 0 of AZD1222 vaccination.

CDR3 nucleotides: TGTGCCAGCACCTTACGTTCAAACCAGAACACTGAAGCTTTCTTT. Translating gives CASTLRSNQNTEAFF. This chain links TRBV6-5 with TRBJ1-1, with D hard to call. This CDR3 has 15 residues. CDR1 MNHEY and CDR2 SVGAGI come from the germline V gene. V was clipped by 7 bases and J by 1 base, with 16 bases between them.